The rows below give T cell receptor beta chains drawn from one sample of a study of tumor-infiltrating lymphocytes in primary liver carcinoma. From the multiplex PCR reads, TCRdb called clonotypes with MiXCR, one entry per CDR3 protein. The top ten clones hold approximately 17% of a sample with 310,000 or so distinct CDR3 sequences, around three fifths of them seen once. What was sequenced was peripheral blood. These receptors were collected from a woman in her twenties or thirties with primary liver carcinoma and hepatitis B virus infection. CDR3s include the opening cysteine and the closing phenylalanine or tryptophan. Fields, in order: D gene, V gene, clone size, J gene, CDR3 DNA, CDR3 protein. A D gene is named only where the DNA matches it firmly. For some rows the clone size is stated as once, few or many, or as a class when expanded; others skip it.

>NA|TRBV7-9|NA|TRBJ1-2
TGTGCCAGCAGCAACTACGACAGGATTCGTGGCTACACCTTC
CASSNYDRIRGYTF
>NA|TRBV12-3/TRBV12-4|once|TRBJ2-7
TGTGCCAGCAGTTACCCCCCGGCAGGGGCATTAGACGAGCAGTACTTC
CASSYPPAGALDEQYF
>TRBD2|TRBV11-2|NA|TRBJ2-7
TGTGCCAGCAGCTTAGATTATGGGGGGGATTGGTCCTACGATCAGTACTTC
CASSLDYGGDWSYDQYF
>NA|TRBV6-5|many|TRBJ2-1
TGTGCCAGCAGCGGGTATCTTACGGGGATCCACTACAATGAGCAGTTCTTC
CASSGYLTGIHYNEQFF
>NA|TRBV25-1|NA|TRBJ2-7
TGTGCCAGCAGCCAGAGACCAAATCCATTCGCCTACGAGCAGTACTTC
CASSQRPNPFAYEQYF
>TRBD2|TRBV30|many|TRBJ2-1
TGTGCCTGGGCCGGGACTAGCGGGAGTAATGAGCAGTTCTTC
CAWAGTSGSNEQFF
>NA|TRBV6-1|NA|TRBJ2-3
TGTGCCAGCAGTGAAGTGCATGGACGGGTGGCAGATACGCAGTATTTT
CASSEVHGRVADTQYF
>NA|TRBV14|NA|TRBJ1-4
TGTGCCAGCAACCAAGACCTCGAGAGCAGCTCAACTAATGAAAAACTGTTTTTT
CASNQDLESSSTNEKLFF
>TRBD2|TRBV11-2|NA|TRBJ2-1
TGTGCCAGCGGGACTAGCGGGAGATGTGAGCAGTTCTTC
CASGTSGRCEQFF
>NA|TRBV11-2|NA|TRBJ2-7
TGTGCGAGCAGCCCGACTACCTCGTACAAGCAGTACTTC
CASSPTTSYKQYF
>NA|TRBV6-5|many|TRBJ2-3
TGTGCCAGCAGTTACGAGGTCGCAGATACGCAGTATTTT
CASSYEVADTQYF
>NA|TRBV29-1|NA|TRBJ2-1
TGTAGCGTTTCTAGAGGGATGTACAATGAGCAGTTCTTC
CSVSRGMYNEQFF
>NA|TRBV11-2|NA|TRBJ2-7
TGTGTCAGCAGCCTCCTCCCGGGGCCCTCCTACGATCTGTACTTC
CVSSLLPGPSYDLYF
>NA|TRBV13|few|TRBJ1-1
TGTGCCAGCAGGGGGGAGGGGATGAACACTGAAGCTTTCTTT
CASRGEGMNTEAFF
>NA|TRBV6-1|few|TRBJ2-2
TGTGCCAGCGGGTCGGGATGGAACACCGGGGAGCTGTTTTTT
CASGSGWNTGELFF
>NA|TRBV12-3/TRBV12-4|NA|TRBJ2-5
TGTGCCAGCAGCCCTCGGGTAGGTGAAGAGACCCAGTACTTC
CASSPRVGEETQYF
>TRBD2|TRBV5-6|NA|TRBJ2-3
TGTGCCAGCAGCCTGGCCGCGGGAGCTAGCACAGATACGCGGTATTTT
CASSLAAGASTDTRYF
>NA|TRBV5-6|NA|TRBJ1-2
TGTGCCAGCAGCGCAGCTGCAGAGAGGGGCTACACCTTC
CASSAAAERGYTF
>TRBD2|TRBV6-5|NA|TRBJ2-1
TGTGCCAGCAGTGTCGGGACTAGCCCCTACAATGAGCAGTTCTTC
CASSVGTSPYNEQFF
>NA|TRBV7-8|NA|TRBJ2-7
TGTGCCAGCAGCCCAGTTGAGTACGAGCAGTACTTC
CASSPVEYEQYF
>TRBD2|TRBV5-8|NA|TRBJ2-1
TGTGCCAGCAGCTTGAAAGGATCTAGCGGGTGGAGCTCCTACAATGAGCAGTTCTTC
CASSLKGSSGWSSYNEQFF
>NA|TRBV11-2|many|TRBJ1-1
TGTGCCAGCAGCGCACGACAGGCCGGCGAAGCTTTCTTT
CASSARQAGEAFF
>NA|TRBV19|few|TRBJ1-5
TGTGCCAGTAAAGATACTAGCAATCAGCCCCAGCATTTT
CASKDTSNQPQHF
>NA|TRBV7-9|few|TRBJ2-1
TGTGCCAGCAGCTCCGGATTGGACTACAATGAGCAGTTCTTC
CASSSGLDYNEQFF
>TRBD1|TRBV12-3/TRBV12-4|NA|TRBJ1-2
TGTGCCGGCAGTCCCAACGTTAAGGGGGCGACTCATGGCTACACCTTC
CAGSPNVKGATHGYTF
>TRBD1|TRBV28|NA|TRBJ1-4
TGTACCAGCAGTCCAGCGACAGGGAAAAGGGAAAAACTGTTTTTT
CTSSPATGKREKLFF
>NA|TRBV4-1|NA|TRBJ1-4
TGCGCCAGCAGCCTCACTGGAGTTAATGAAAAACTGTTTTTT
CASSLTGVNEKLFF
>NA|TRBV30|many|TRBJ2-7
TGTGCCTGGAGTATTGGAGACGAGCAGTACTTC
CAWSIGDEQYF
>TRBD1|TRBV29-1|NA|TRBJ2-7
TGCAGCGTTGCGGGGACAGGGGGTCCCCACTGCGAGCAGTACTTC
CSVAGTGGPHCEQYF
>NA|TRBV6-5|many|TRBJ1-3
TGTGCCAGCAGTTACCGCAGGCAACTCGGAAACACCATATATTTT
CASSYRRQLGNTIYF
>TRBD2|TRBV6-6|NA|TRBJ2-1
TGTGCCAGCAGTTACTCGGGACTAGTAACAAATGAGCAGTTCTTC
CASSYSGLVTNEQFF
>NA|TRBV12-3/TRBV12-4|few|TRBJ2-3
TGTGCCAGCAGTTTAGCGATGGGACTGCGGGTCTACACAGATACGCAGTATTTT
CASSLAMGLRVYTDTQYF
>NA|TRBV11-2|many|TRBJ2-7
TGTGCCAGCAGCCGGAGTCCGTATGACGACGAGCAGTACTTC
CASSRSPYDDEQYF
>NA|TRBV7-9|NA|TRBJ2-1
TGTGCCAGCAACCGGGGAAACCCTGATGAGCAGTTCTTC
CASNRGNPDEQFF
>NA|TRBV7-9|NA|TRBJ2-7
TGTGCCAGCAGCTTACGGGGGAGGACCGGCGAGCAGTACTTC
CASSLRGRTGEQYF
>NA|TRBV6-6|NA|TRBJ2-7
TGTGCCAGCAGTACTCGGGACAAGAGCTACGAGCAGTACTTC
CASSTRDKSYEQYF
>NA|TRBV6-6|few|TRBJ1-3
TGTGCCAGCAGTTACAGTAGCGGGGGGTTTGGAAACACCATATATTTT
CASSYSSGGFGNTIYF
>TRBD2|TRBV4-1|few|TRBJ2-7
TGCGCCAGCAGCCAAGATCGGACTAGCTACTCCTACGAGCAGTACTTC
CASSQDRTSYSYEQYF
>NA|TRBV12-3/TRBV12-4|many|TRBJ2-5
TGTGCCAGCAGCTTAGTTGGGAGTCAAGAGACCCAGTACTTC
CASSLVGSQETQYF